This T cell receptor (beta chain) appears in the sequencing data of a study of blood T cell repertoires in COVID-19. Study summary: Whether acute or convalescent, the COVID-19 samples came from the United States, Italy and Spain. Nucleic acid was either cDNA or gDNA, and it came from T cells, B-cell-depleted T cells, or PBMCs.

Authors' analysis steps: By means of reference gene primer amplification, nucleated cell counts were estimated. Here immunoSEQ multiplex PCR was the method, and the copy in TCRdb shows in-frame clones only, minus some. From that table come the V and J calls and clone size; the DNA was used to work out D and trimming. The data hold about 140,000 clones, with about 83% observed a single time. This CDR3 region has 15 residues. Germline V lookup: CDR1 SNHLY, CDR2 FYNNEI. The trim removed 4 bases at V and 5 bases at J, leaving 7 bases unmatched. The Seattle patients, enrolled during active infection, were followed longitudinally.

The TCR sequence derives from a man aged 25-45 years with COVID-19, enrolled during active disease. The specimen sequenced was peripheral blood. The J gene is TRBJ2-1, the V gene TRBV2; 8 nucleotides agree with TRBD2. CDR3 sequence: CASSAWREVDNEQFF. In nucleotides, the CDR3 is TGTGCCAGCAGTGCTTGGCGGGAGGTGGACAATGAGCAGTTCTTC.